A single sample is the source of the 26 T cell receptor beta chains below, sequenced in a study of a mutant IDH1 vaccine in newly diagnosed glioma. Time point defined: week 23, last vaccination. Alongside topical imiquimod, each dose of vaccine comprised 300 ug of mutant IDH1 20-mer peptide. This table comes from immunoSEQ multiplex PCR, and its TCRdb copy is limited to in-frame clones, with some not included. Of around 54,000 clones listed, about 89% are singletons. No cognate antigen is known for these TCRs. Here the sequenced sample was PBMCs, taken from a glioma patient whose treatment included an IDH1 peptide vaccine. These receptors all stem from a man aged 40-50 years with glioma.

This clone showed up just once. The V gene is TRBV7-2, the J gene TRBJ1-3; no reliable D call. In germline, CDR1 is SGHTA, CDR2 FQGNSA. This CDR3 contains 13 residues. V was clipped by 6 bases and J by 2 bases, with 8 bases between them. CDR3 region: CASSSSAGNTIYF. The DNA of the CDR3 is TGTGCCAGCAGTTCCTCGGCTGGAAACACCATATATTTT.

The rearrangement joins TRBV7-9 to TRBJ2-7; 14 bases map to TRBD2. CDR1 is SEHNR, CDR2 FQNEAQ, per germline (reference sequence). The CDR3 spans 19 residues. J was trimmed by 3 bases and V by 6 bases; bases with no gene match: 16. The CDR3 sequence: CASRSPGLAGDRPGYEQYF. The DNA for the CDR3 is TGTGCCAGCAGATCCCCGGGACTAGCGGGAGACCGACCTGGCTACGAGCAGTACTTC.

V gene TRBV19 combines with J gene TRBJ1-2, with unresolved D. CDR3 length: 13 amino acids. Looked up from germline, CDR1 is LNHDA and CDR2 is SQIVND (reference sequence). Trimming took off 7 bases at V and 4 bases at J, with 13 bases between the two ends. CDR3 protein: CASNPGFGYGYTF. CDR3 bases: TGTGCCAGTAACCCGGGATTCGGCTATGGCTACACCTTC.

The chain couples TRBV25-1 to TRBJ2-3; TRBD2 aligns across 7 bases. The junction had 6 bases not matched to a gene; V was cut back by 5 bases and J by 4 bases. The CDR3 is made up of 14 amino acids. Germline V gene lookup returns CDR1 MGHDK and CDR2 SYGVNS. This CDR3 is CASSKSAGADTQYF. CDR3 DNA: TGTGCCAGCAGTAAATCCGCGGGGGCAGATACGCAGTATTTT.

The rearrangement joins TRBV7-2 to TRBJ2-5; 7 bases line up with TRBD2. Per the germline V gene, CDR1 is SGHTA and CDR2 is FQGNSA. V lost 1 base and J lost 5; bases outside the gene matches: 4. The CDR3 spans 14 residues. CDR3 amino acids: CASSLVAGRETQYF. CDR3 DNA sequence: TGTGCCAGCAGCTTAGTAGCGGGCCGGGAGACCCAGTACTTC.

This clone was counted between two and nine times. V usage is TRBV7-9 and J usage is TRBJ2-7, with D perhaps matching TRBD1 or TRBD2 (5 bases each). Between the trimmed V and J ends, which lost 4 bases and 3 bases, there was a span of 16 bases. Germline CDR1 reads SEHNR; CDR2 reads FQNEAQ (reference sequence). The CDR3 spans 15 residues. Here the CDR3 DNA reads TGTGCCAGCAGCTCCGTCAGGGTGGGGAGCTACGAGCAGTACTTC. This sequence encodes CASSSVRVGSYEQYF. The full variable domain, in which reference TRBV7-9 and TRBJ2-7 provide the parts outside the CDR3, is DTGVSQNPRHKITKRGQNVTFRCDPISEHNRLYWYRQTLGQGPEFLTYFQNEAQLEKSRLLSDRFSAERPKGSFSTLEIQRTEQGDSAMYLCASSSVRVGSYEQYFGPGTRLTVT.

This clone is medium-sized (0.01 to 0.1%) in the sample. CDR3 sequence (DNA): TGCGCCAGCAGCTGGGGGAGTTATACGAACACTGAAGCTTTCTTT. Translating gives CASSWGSYTNTEAFF. The chain carries TRBV5-1 and TRBJ1-1; a possible D gene is TRBD1 (5 bases). The CDR3 spans 15 residues. Germline-derived CDR1 and CDR2 are SGHRS and YFSETQ. V dropped 3 bases and J dropped 1 base, with 13 bases sitting between them. Combining the CDR3 with reference TRBV5-1 and TRBJ1-1 gives the whole variable domain KAGVTQTPRYLIKTRGQQVTLSCSPISGHRSVSWYQQTPGQGLQFLFEYFSETQRNKGNFPGRFSGRQFSNSRSEMNVSTLELGDSALYLCASSWGSYTNTEAFFGQGTRLTVV.

The chain uses TRBV2 and TRBJ2-3, with D tentatively TRBD2 (5 bases). Germline CDR1 reads SNHLY; CDR2 reads FYNNEI. CDR3 size: 13 residues. V was trimmed by 3 bases and J by 5 bases, leaving 9 bases between them. The CDR3, as DNA: TGTGCCAGCAGTGACACGAGGGAAGATACGCAGTATTTT. This encodes CASSDTREDTQYF. The full variable domain, rest sourced from reference TRBV2 and TRBJ2-3, is EPEVTQTPSHQVTQMGQEVILRCVPISNHLYFYWYRQILGQKVEFLVSFYNNEISEKSEIFDDQFSVERPDGSNFTLKIRSTKLEDSAMYFCASSDTREDTQYFGPGTRLTVL.

The chain combines TRBV6-5 with TRBJ2-5; unclear D gene. The germline gives CDR1 MNHEY, CDR2 SVGAGI. V lost 6 bases and J 1 base, leaving 12 bases between the germline ends. The length of the CDR3 is 14 residues. This chain's CDR3 is CASRLRPFQETQYF. The CDR3 nucleotides are TGTGCCAGCAGACTCAGACCCTTCCAAGAGACCCAGTACTTC.

Written as DNA, the CDR3 is TGTGCCAGCAGTCTTACAGGGGGCAATGGCTACACCTTC. It specifies CASSLTGGNGYTF. The gene calls are TRBV2 and TRBJ1-2; 9 bases map to TRBD1. The J segment lost 6 bases and the V segment lost 5 bases, leaving 4 bases of the junction unmatched. The CDR3 sequence is 13 residues long. Per germline, CDR1 SNHLY and CDR2 FYNNEI.

The chain combines TRBV7-7 with TRBJ2-1, with unresolved D. The length of the CDR3 is 14 residues. V lost 1 base and J lost 9, with 13 bases in between. Germline CDR1 reads SSHAT; CDR2 reads FNYEAQ (reference sequence). The CDR3, as DNA: TGTGCCAGCAGCTTAGGTTCGGATTTAGCTGAGCAGTTCTTC. This gives the protein CASSLGSDLAEQFF.

The chain recombines TRBV7-9 with TRBJ2-7; 12 nucleotides line up with TRBD2. The CDR3 length is 15 residues. V shed 5 bases, J shed 5 bases, and the junction held 7 bases outside the gene matches. Germline V gene data show CDR1 as SEHNR and CDR2 as FQNEAQ (reference sequence). CDR3 in amino acids: CASSPTSGRNHEQYF. CDR3 in DNA: TGTGCCAGCAGCCCGACTAGCGGGAGAAACCACGAGCAGTACTTC.

The V call is TRBV7-2, the J call TRBJ1-3, with D unresolved. The CDR3 runs to 13 residues. Germline values: CDR1 SGHTA, CDR2 FQGNSA. Trimming cost V 7 bases and J 0 bases, with 7 bases left between them. CDR3 DNA: TGTGCCAGCACCTTGAGCTCTGGAAACACCATATATTTT. Amino acid sequence: CASTLSSGNTIYF.

V usage is TRBV29-1 and J usage is TRBJ1-1; tentative D call: TRBD1 (5 bases). The CDR3 consists of 13 residues. The V end was cut by 4 bases, the J end by 1 base, with 10 bases between. From germline, CDR1 is SQVTM and CDR2 ANQGSEA. Written as DNA, the CDR3 is TGCAGCGTTGCTGCTAGGGGGAACACTGAAGCTTTCTTT. This translates into CSVAARGNTEAFF.

The chain's CDR3 is CARKFSLNTEAFF. In nucleotides, the CDR3 is TGTGCCCGAAAGTTCTCGCTGAACACTGAAGCTTTCTTT. V and J are TRBV5-3 and TRBJ1-1; D remains unclear. TRBV5-3 carries the ORF label, with uncertain function. The V gene lost 10 bases and the J gene lost 0 bases, with 13 bases spanning the gap. This CDR3 spans 13 amino acids.

The chain joins TRBV15 to TRBJ2-5; no firm D call. The CDR3 has 16 residues. Trimming stripped 0 bases from V and 2 bases from J, with 13 bases between. The germline V gene has CDR1 LNHNV and CDR2 YYDKDF (reference sequence). CDR3: CATSRDSVRLQETQYF. Written as DNA, the CDR3 is TGTGCCACCAGCAGAGATTCAGTGCGCCTACAAGAGACCCAGTACTTC.

The chain uses TRBV7-9 and TRBJ2-3; 9 nucleotides match TRBD2. The V gene end was trimmed by 5 bases and the J gene end by 4 bases; junction bases not matched to a gene: 7. Germline CDR1 is SEHNR and CDR2 is FQNEAQ (reference sequence). The CDR3 is made up of 15 amino acids. The CDR3 here is CASSPGTSSADTQYF. The CDR3 DNA is TGTGCCAGCAGCCCCGGGACTAGCTCCGCAGATACGCAGTATTTT.

The CDR3 DNA sequence: TGTGCCAGCAGTGTATACTCTGGAAACACCATATATTTT. It encodes CASSVYSGNTIYF. V usage is TRBV25-1 and J usage is TRBJ1-3; no definite D call. The CDR3 runs to 13 residues. Deletions cut 4 bases from V and 0 bases from J, with 4 bases between. Germline-derived CDR1 and CDR2 are MGHDK and SYGVNS.

J is TRBJ2-2 and V is TRBV7-9; 10 nucleotides align to TRBD2. V was clipped by 1 base and J by 10 bases; unmatched bases: 9. Germline CDR1 reads SEHNR; CDR2 reads FQNEAQ (reference sequence). This CDR3 region has 16 residues. The CDR3 DNA reads as TGTGCCAGCAGCTTAGGAGCGGGAGGGGGAGACGTGGAGCTGTTTTTT. Protein sequence: CASSLGAGGGDVELFF.

The J gene is TRBJ2-4, the V gene TRBV5-1; possibly TRBD2 for D (6 bases). V was cut by 9 bases and J by 8 bases, with 24 bases left in between. CDR1 is SGHRS, CDR2 YFSETQ, per germline. The CDR3 loop spans 15 amino acids. The CDR3 nucleotides are TGCGCCATCCTCGACCGGGGACTCCCATGGGACATTCAGTACTTC. Its translation: CAILDRGLPWDIQYF.

The V gene is TRBV5-6, the J gene TRBJ2-5; no clear D gene. The CDR3 contains 14 residues. Germline CDR1 and CDR2: SGHDT and YYEEEE. V was shortened by 0 bases and J by 5 bases, with 11 bases between the two germline ends. This CDR3 is CASSLDWVLETQYF. In DNA, the CDR3 is TGTGCCAGCAGCTTGGATTGGGTATTGGAGACCCAGTACTTC. Full variable domain (rest looked up from reference TRBV5-6 and TRBJ2-5): DAGVTQSPTHLIKTRGQQVTLRCSPKSGHDTVSWYQQALGQGPQFIFQYYEEEERQRGNFPDRFSGHQFPNYSSELNVNALLLGDSALYLCASSLDWVLETQYFGPGTRLLVL.

V gene TRBV6-5 combines with J gene TRBJ1-1; D is possibly TRBD1 (5 bases). The CDR3 is made up of 14 amino acids. Germline V lookup: CDR1 MNHEY, CDR2 SVGAGI. Between the trimmed V and J ends, which lost 7 bases and 0 bases, there was a span of 12 bases. The CDR3 DNA follows: TGTGCCAGCATGAGGCCAGGGATGAACACTGAAGCTTTCTTT. Residues: CASMRPGMNTEAFF.

The chain recombines TRBV18 with TRBJ2-5, with 8 bases lining up with TRBD2. The CDR3 is made up of 14 amino acids. Germline loops: CDR1 KGHSH, CDR2 LQKENI. V was clipped by 4 bases and J by 2 bases; unmatched bases: 3. The CDR3 spells CASSQTSGQETQYF. CDR3 bases: TGTGCCAGCTCACAAACTAGCGGTCAAGAGACCCAGTACTTC.

This chain connects TRBV27 to TRBJ1-5; TRBD1 might be the D (5 bases). Germline V lookup: CDR1 MNHEY, CDR2 SMNVEV (reference sequence). This CDR3 spans 13 amino acids. V was cut by 1 base and J by 5 bases, with 6 bases left in between. The CDR3 bases are TGTGCCAGCAGTTTATGGGGGGATCAGCCCCAGCATTTT. Encoded protein: CASSLWGDQPQHF.

J is TRBJ2-7 and V is TRBV9; D call uncertain. The CDR3 runs to 13 residues. Germline V gene lookup returns CDR1 SGDLS and CDR2 YYNGEE. The V and J ends lost 2 bases and 0 bases respectively, with 6 bases between them. Here the CDR3 DNA reads TGTGCCAGCAGCGTGAGCCACTCCTACGAGCAGTACTTC. Protein product: CASSVSHSYEQYF.

The chain has TRBV28 and TRBJ1-5; 9 nucleotides match TRBD1. The CDR3 is 15 residues long. Germline V lookup: CDR1 MDHEN, CDR2 SYDVKM. V was clipped by 4 bases and J by 6 bases; unmatched bases: 7. DNA for the CDR3: TGTGCCAGCAGTTGGGACAGGGTACTGGGTCAGCCCCAGCATTTT. As protein: CASSWDRVLGQPQHF.